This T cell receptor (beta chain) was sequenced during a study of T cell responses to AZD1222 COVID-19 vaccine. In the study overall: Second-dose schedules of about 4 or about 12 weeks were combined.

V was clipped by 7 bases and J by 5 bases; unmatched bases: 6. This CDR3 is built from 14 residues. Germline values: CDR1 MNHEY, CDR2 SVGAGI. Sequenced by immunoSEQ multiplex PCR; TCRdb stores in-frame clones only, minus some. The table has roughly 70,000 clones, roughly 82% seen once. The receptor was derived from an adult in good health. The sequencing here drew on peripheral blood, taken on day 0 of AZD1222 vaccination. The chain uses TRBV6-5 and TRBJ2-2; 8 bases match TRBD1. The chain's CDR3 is CASNYRGSTGELFF. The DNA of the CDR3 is TGTGCCAGCAACTACAGGGGGTCAACCGGGGAGCTGTTTTTT.